These T cell receptor beta chains were read from a single sample in a study of OX40 agonist ivuxolimab in advanced cancers. Sequencing used immunoSEQ multiplex PCR; TCRdb keeps in-frame clones, though not all of them. The table includes tens of thousands of clones, roughly 84% detected once. Sample: CD4+ or CD8+ T cells sorted from blood, taken in a trial of the OX40 agonist ivuxolimab. The receptors were gathered from an adult with an advanced solid tumor such as melanoma, head and neck, liver or kidney cancer. The CDR3 runs from the conserved cysteine through the conserved F or W. A D gene is named only where the DNA matches it firmly. Clone size is stated in some rows and not others, as once, few, many or a class when expanded.

>TRBJ1-5|TRBV19|.|.
TGTGCCAGTAGAAAAGTGGGCGGATCCTATAGCAATCAGCCCCAGCATTTT
CASRKVGGSYSNQPQHF
>TRBJ1-1|TRBV15|.|.
TGTGCCACCAGCAGTGAACTGGGAGGGAACACTGAAGCTTTCTTT
CATSSELGGNTEAFF
>TRBJ2-7|TRBV27|.|TRBD1
TGTGCCAGCAGCTTAAGACAGGGTAAAACCTACGAGCAGTACTTC
CASSLRQGKTYEQYF
>TRBJ2-7|TRBV5-1|.|TRBD1
TGCGCCAGCAGTTCAGGGGGCTCCTACGAGCAGTACTTC
CASSSGGSYEQYF
>TRBJ2-5|TRBV25-1|.|.
TGTGCCAGCAGCGGGGAGGGGGAGGGCCGTCGAGAGACCCAGTACTTC
CASSGEGEGRRETQYF
>TRBJ2-5|TRBV9|.|.
TGTGCCAGCAAGGCGGACGAAGAGACCCAGTACTTC
CASKADEETQYF
>TRBJ2-3|TRBV27|.|TRBD1
TGTGCCAGCACAGGCAGGGGGCGGGATACGCAGTATTTT
CASTGRGRDTQYF
>TRBJ2-1|TRBV7-3|.|.
TGTGCCAGCAGCTTAAGCTACCACAATGAGCAGTTCTTC
CASSLSYHNEQFF
>TRBJ2-1|TRBV13|.|.
TGTGCCAGCAGCCGTAGAGTCAATGAGCAGTTCTTC
CASSRRVNEQFF
>TRBJ2-1|TRBV7-9|once|TRBD2
TGTGCCAGCAGCTTACCCCTAGCGGGGGAGCAGTTCTTC
CASSLPLAGEQFF
>TRBJ2-1|TRBV4-1|.|TRBD2
TGCGCCAGCAGCTCTAGGGTAGCGGGAGGGCTCTCCTACAATGAGCAGTTCTTC
CASSSRVAGGLSYNEQFF
>TRBJ1-1|TRBV15|.|.
TGTGCCACCAGCAGAGGGGACTCGGACCTGAACACTGAAGCTTTCTTT
CATSRGDSDLNTEAFF
>TRBJ2-5|TRBV9|.|.
TGTGCCAGCAGCGTTTGGGGGGCGGGAGAGACCCAGTACTTC
CASSVWGAGETQYF
>TRBJ2-1|TRBV6-4|.|.
TGTGCCAGCAGTGAAGATGGTATAAACAATGAGCAGTTCTTC
CASSEDGINNEQFF
>TRBJ2-3|TRBV27|.|.
TGTGCCAGCAGTTTCGGGGATACGCAGTATTTT
CASSFGDTQYF
>TRBJ2-7|TRBV11-2|medium-sized|TRBD2
TGTGCCAGCAGCTTAGAGGGACTAGCGACCTACGAGCAGTACTTC
CASSLEGLATYEQYF
>TRBJ1-5|TRBV19|.|.
TGTGCCAGTAGTACTGGGGACGGAGACAATCAGCCCCAGCATTTT
CASSTGDGDNQPQHF
>TRBJ2-2|TRBV2|few|.
TGTGCCAGCAGGATACAGGGTGGGGGCACCGGGGAGCTGTTTTTT
CASRIQGGGTGELFF
>TRBJ1-5|TRBV6-5|.|.
TGTGCCAGCAGTCCGGGAATTAGCAATCAGCCCCAGCATTTT
CASSPGISNQPQHF
>TRBJ2-1|TRBV6-6|.|.
TGTGCCAGCAGTTCCGGGACTGGAAATGAGCAGTTCTTC
CASSSGTGNEQFF
>TRBJ1-1|TRBV6-5|once|.
TGTGCCAGCAGTTACTCTATCACCTTGAACACTGAAGCTTTCTTT
CASSYSITLNTEAFF
>TRBJ1-2|TRBV9|.|.
TGTGCCAGCAGCGCCCTGTGGGGGGGCGATGGCTACACCTTC
CASSALWGGDGYTF
>TRBJ1-2|TRBV6-5|.|.
TGTGCCAGCACCCTCAGGCAGGACGATTATGGCTACACCTTC
CASTLRQDDYGYTF
>TRBJ2-7|TRBV5-4|few|.
TGTGCCAGCAGCTTCCCAAGACTAGTTTCCTACGAGCAGTACTTC
CASSFPRLVSYEQYF
>TRBJ2-3|TRBV9|.|TRBD2
TGTGCCAGCAGCTCATCGAAGCGGGAGGATCGGACAGATACGCAGTATTTT
CASSSSKREDRTDTQYF
>TRBJ1-1|TRBV7-9|.|TRBD1
TGTGCCAGCAGCTCAGGGGGCTGGGCCACTGAAGCTTTCTTT
CASSSGGWATEAFF
>TRBJ1-2|TRBV5-6|.|.
TGTGCCAGCAGCTTGAGGCGGGAAGTGGACTATGGCTACACCTTC
CASSLRREVDYGYTF
>TRBJ2-7|TRBV2|.|.
TGTGCCAGCAGTGATTACCAGGCCGAGCAGTACTTC
CASSDYQAEQYF
>TRBJ2-3|TRBV7-9|.|.
TGTGCCACCCGAGGGGGTCTAGGCACAGATACGCAGTATTTT
CATRGGLGTDTQYF
>TRBJ2-5|TRBV30|.|.
TGTGCCTGGAGCTTGGGCCAGGAGTTCCAAGAGACCCAGTACTTC
CAWSLGQEFQETQYF